This T cell receptor (beta chain) appears in the sequencing data of a study of PD-1 blockade in classical Hodgkin lymphoma. Points from the study as a whole: TCR diversity at baseline was reported to be reduced in newly diagnosed patients relative to healthy donors. Complete responders started with a diversity level that resembled newly diagnosed patients at baseline.

Time point of the sample: cycle 4 day 1 (C4D1), after six to seven weeks of nivolumab. Every one of the patients relapsed after autologous stem cell transplantation (brentuximab vedotin exposure was variable). Comment on this clone: What it binds is unknown.

Sequencing was performed with immunoSEQ multiplex PCR; in TCRdb, only in-frame clones are kept and a portion is missing. The table records 64,000 or so clones, 91% of them present only once. CDR3 length: 15 amino acids. Trimming pared 0 bases from V and 4 bases from J, leaving 11 bases between. Germline CDR1 is LNHNV and CDR2 is YYDKDF (reference sequence). Here the sequenced sample was peripheral blood mononuclear cells (PBMCs), taken before the fourth cycle of nivolumab. V and J are TRBV15 and TRBJ2-3, with unresolved D. This TCR came from a human donor with classical Hodgkin lymphoma. CDR3 bases: TGTGCCACCAGCAGAGATCTCGGTTTTCCAGATACGCAGTATTTT. This sequence encodes CATSRDLGFPDTQYF.